This T cell receptor (beta chain) was sequenced for a study of control samples from healthy donors and cancer patients. Produced via immunoSEQ multiplex PCR; TCRdb's table is partial and in-frame only. The profile shows about 250,000 clones, approximately 80% of them singletons. Germline V gives CDR1 SGHRS, CDR2 YFSETQ. V shed 0 bases and J shed 4 bases, with 7 bases lying between them. The CDR3 extends over 14 amino acids. The chain has TRBV5-1 and TRBJ2-2; D remains ambiguous. This receptor was taken from a woman aged 60 to 75 with lung cancer. Sequenced material: PBMCs. The CDR3 region is CASSLGSSTGELFF. For the CDR3, the DNA is TGCGCCAGCAGCTTGGGGTCCAGCACCGGGGAGCTGTTTTTT.